This paragraph reports one TCR beta chain. This record comes from a study of radiotherapy plus CTLA-4 blockade in lung cancer. Sequenced by immunoSEQ multiplex PCR; TCRdb stores in-frame clones only, minus some. The repertoire holds about 45,000 clones, with about 63% as singletons. The germline CDR1 and CDR2 sequences are LNHDA and SQIVND (reference sequence). Trimming cost V 4 bases and J 4 bases, with 20 bases left between them. The CDR3 runs to 17 residues. J is TRBJ1-5 and V is TRBV19, with D hard to call. This material consisted of peripheral blood, taken from a patient treated with radiotherapy plus ipilimumab. This TCR came from a human donor with non-small cell lung cancer who had a partial response to radiotherapy plus ipilimumab. The CDR3 here is CASSTRTLSWMNQPQHF. DNA of the CDR3: TGTGCCAGTAGTACTAGAACCCTGTCTTGGATGAATCAGCCCCAGCATTTT.